The 32 T cell receptor beta chains below were found in one sample sequenced in a study of cytomegalovirus exposure and HLA in healthy donors. The primer mix had 60 Vbeta and 13 Jbeta primers. Here immunoSEQ multiplex PCR was the method, and the copy in TCRdb shows in-frame clones only, minus some. Of some 100,000 clones detected, 76% appear once; the ten largest clones hold over 3.5%. The sample taken for sequencing was PBMCs. The receptors stem from a woman in her fifties or sixties in good health and CMV-seropositive.

The chain is built from TRBV2 and TRBJ2-7, with D perhaps TRBD1 (6 bases). The CDR3 runs to 11 residues. The ends were cut back, 8 bases at V and 3 bases at J, with 8 bases in the middle. Germline V lookup: CDR1 SNHLY, CDR2 FYNNEI. As DNA, the CDR3 is TGTGCCAGCTTAGGGGGCTACGAGCAGTACTTC. It is translated as CASLGGYEQYF.

The rearrangement links TRBV5-1 to TRBJ1-1; D uncertain. V lost 0 bases and J 0 bases, leaving 9 bases between the germline ends. CDR3 length equals 15 residues. From germline, CDR1 is SGHRS and CDR2 YFSETQ. CDR3 amino acids: CASSLAGQVNTEAFF. For the CDR3, the DNA is TGCGCCAGCAGCTTGGCCGGCCAGGTGAACACTGAAGCTTTCTTT.

The chain combines TRBV6-6 with TRBJ2-5; a weak D match, TRBD1 (6 bases). CDR1 and CDR2 (germline): MNHNY, SVGAGI (reference sequence). Trimming stripped 6 bases from V and 3 bases from J, with 14 bases between. This CDR3 contains 14 residues. CDR3 amino acids: CASSPGQTKETQYF. For the CDR3, the DNA is TGTGCCAGCAGCCCCGGACAGACAAAAGAGACCCAGTACTTC.

The chain couples TRBV15 to TRBJ2-7; weak D call: TRBD1 (5 bases). CDR1 is LNHNV and CDR2 is YYDKDF in the germline V gene (reference sequence). The length of the CDR3 is 13 residues. The ends were cut back, 0 bases at V and 9 bases at J, with 12 bases in the middle. The CDR3 protein is CATSRDRQGVQYF. The CDR3 coding sequence is TGTGCCACCAGCAGAGATCGGCAGGGCGTGCAGTACTTC.

This clone was counted a single time. V gene TRBV6-6 combines with J gene TRBJ2-7; TRBD1 matches at 10 bases. In germline, CDR1 is MNHNY, CDR2 SVGAGI (reference sequence). V dropped 5 bases and J dropped 5; count of bases not matched to a gene: 6. The CDR3 extends over 14 amino acids. CDR3 nucleotides: TGTGCCAGCAGTACCGGGACAGGGGTCCACGAGCAGTACTTC. It encodes CASSTGTGVHEQYF.

Comments on this clone: Other DNA sequences in the same sample also yield this CDR3. The chain employs TRBV9 and TRBJ2-5; D may be TRBD1 (7 bases). The V gene's germline CDR1 is SGDLS and CDR2 YYNGEE. This CDR3 has 14 amino acids. The V gene lost 0 bases and the J gene lost 5 bases, with 11 bases spanning the gap. The CDR3 spells CASSVAQGRETQYF. CDR3 nucleotide sequence: TGTGCCAGCAGCGTAGCACAGGGGAGGGAGACCCAGTACTTC.

This chain uses TRBV4-1 with TRBJ2-7, with D tentatively TRBD2 (6 bases). The CDR3 contains 16 residues. Germline CDR1 and CDR2: MGHRA and YSYEKL. V was clipped by 0 bases and J by 2 bases, with 14 bases between them. The CDR3 loop reads CASSQDRGSGTYEQYF. The CDR3 nucleotides are TGCGCCAGCAGCCAAGATCGGGGTAGCGGAACCTACGAGCAGTACTTC.

The rearrangement joins TRBV25-1 to TRBJ2-5; perhaps TRBD2 as D (6 bases). V was pared by 5 bases and J by 5 bases, with 18 bases between. CDR1 is MGHDK and CDR2 is SYGVNS in the germline V gene. This CDR3 comprises 15 residues. The CDR3 nucleotides read TGTGCCAGCAGTAAGCGGGCGGGATTTTGGGAGACCCAGTACTTC. It specifies CASSKRAGFWETQYF.

V and J are TRBV5-4 and TRBJ1-1; 7 bases align to TRBD1. After removal of 1 base from V and 1 base from J, the junction contained 4 bases not matched to a gene. Germline V gene sequence: CDR1 SGHNT, CDR2 YYREEE (reference sequence). This CDR3 contains 15 residues. The CDR3: CASSLRGTANTEAFF. In nucleotides, the CDR3 is TGTGCCAGCAGCTTGAGAGGGACAGCGAACACTGAAGCTTTCTTT.

This rearrangement joins TRBV18 to TRBJ1-2; 7 bases agree with TRBD1. Germline V gives CDR1 KGHSH, CDR2 LQKENI. The CDR3 spans 15 residues. J lost 0 bases, V lost 4 bases, and 5 bases had no gene match. CDR3 coding DNA: TGTGCCAGCTCACACACAGGGGACCCTAACTATGGCTACACCTTC. This codes for CASSHTGDPNYGYTF.

The chain combines TRBV10-3 with TRBJ1-3; D is uncertain. The length of the CDR3 is 14 residues. CDR1 is ENHRY, CDR2 SYGVKD, per germline. V lost 6 bases, J lost 0 bases, and 9 bases lay in between. The CDR3 DNA reads TGTGCCATCAGGAAACAGCACTCTGGAAACACCATATATTTT. Protein product: CAIRKQHSGNTIYF.

The V call is TRBV2, the J call TRBJ1-3; D is unresolved. Deletions cut 8 bases from V and 0 bases from J, with 11 bases between. Per germline, CDR1 SNHLY and CDR2 FYNNEI. The CDR3 covers 14 residues. The CDR3 loop is CASSVRSSGNTIYF. The CDR3 DNA is TGTGCCAGCTCGGTGCGAAGCTCTGGAAACACCATATATTTT.

The V gene is TRBV7-3, the J gene TRBJ2-1, with a tentative D call TRBD2 (5 bases). Trimming took 2 bases from V and 5 from J, leaving 16 bases between them. Germline-derived CDR1 and CDR2 are SGHTA and FQGTGA. The CDR3 runs to 16 residues. CDR3 bases: TGTGCCAGCAGCTTAGGTGCAGCGGATAATAACAATGAGCAGTTCTTC. Amino acids: CASSLGAADNNNEQFF.

The chain employs TRBV7-9 and TRBJ1-1; TRBD1 aligns across 7 bases. CDR1 is SEHNR, CDR2 FQNEAQ, per germline (reference sequence). The CDR3 is 16 residues long. V gave up 1 base and J gave up 3 bases; unmatched junction bases: 8. In nucleotides, the CDR3 is TGTGCCAGCAGCTTAGGGACAGGAGGGTTCGACACTGAAGCTTTCTTT. Translating it yields CASSLGTGGFDTEAFF.

The rearrangement uses TRBV7-6 and TRBJ1-5; 8 bases line up with TRBD1. CDR3 length equals 13 residues. The germline V gene encodes CDR1 SGHVS and CDR2 FNYEAQ. With 3 bases clipped from V and 8 bases from J, the junction kept 3 bases outside the gene matches. The CDR3 DNA reads TGTGCCAGCAGCTTTTTACAGGGGGAGCCCCAGCATTTT. It is translated as CASSFLQGEPQHF.

This sequence joins TRBV2 and TRBJ1-5; 7 bases fit TRBD1. Germline assignment: CDR1 SNHLY and CDR2 FYNNEI. The V segment lost 1 base and the J segment 2 bases; nucleotides outside the gene matches: 2. This CDR3 region has 15 residues. The CDR3 is CASSEDRGGNQPQHF. The CDR3 DNA is TGTGCCAGCAGTGAAGACAGGGGTGGCAATCAGCCCCAGCATTTT.

V gene TRBV10-1 combines with J gene TRBJ2-2, with 15 nucleotides matching TRBD2. CDR3 length equals 22 residues. Germline CDR1 and CDR2: WNHNN and SYGVQD (reference sequence). The junction had 15 bases not matched to a gene; V was cut back by 2 bases and J by 2 bases. The CDR3 coding sequence is TGCGCCAGCAGTGAGGGCTGGGACAAAAGGACTAGCGGGGGGGCCAACACCGGGGAGCTGTTTTTT. It yields the protein CASSEGWDKRTSGGANTGELFF.

The V and J genes are TRBV19 and TRBJ2-7, with D perhaps TRBD2 (7 bases). V gave up 8 bases and J gave up 3 bases, with 20 bases separating them. Germline CDR1 is LNHDA and CDR2 is SQIVND (reference sequence). CDR3 size: 15 residues. CDR3 sequence reads: CASGGGGENGYEQYF. CDR3 bases: TGTGCCAGTGGGGGGGGCGGGGAGAACGGCTACGAGCAGTACTTC. The full variable domain, rest sourced from reference TRBV19 and TRBJ2-7, is DGGITQSPKYLFRKEGQNVTLSCEQNLNHDAMYWYRQDPGQGLRLIYYSQIVNDFQKGDIAEGYSVSREKKESFPLTVTSAQKNPTAFYLCASGGGGENGYEQYFGPGTRLTVT.

The chain uses TRBV9 and TRBJ1-3; D might be TRBD1 (6 bases). Germline CDR1 reads SGDLS; CDR2 reads YYNGEE. V was shortened by 4 bases and J by 4 bases, with 18 bases between the two germline ends. The length of the CDR3 is 16 residues. In DNA, the CDR3 is TGTGCCAGCAGCTCCGAGGGGGGGGCCGTCGGAAACACCATATATTTT. Its translation is CASSSEGGAVGNTIYF.

The chain uses TRBV5-5 and TRBJ1-2; TRBD1 agrees at 9 bases. The CDR3 spans 18 residues. Losses at the gene ends were 0 bases for V and 7 bases for J; bases not matched to a gene: 16. Looked up from germline, CDR1 is SGHKS and CDR2 is YYEKEE (reference sequence). The CDR3 DNA reads TGTGCCAGCAGCTTGGTGGGGGGACAGGGTAGCCCTTCGGCTGGCTACACCTTC. Residues: CASSLVGGQGSPSAGYTF.

This sequence joins TRBV18 and TRBJ2-3; TRBD1 might be the D (6 bases). V lost 3 bases and J 2 bases, leaving 12 bases between the germline ends. The length of the CDR3 is 15 residues. The V gene's germline CDR1 is KGHSH and CDR2 LQKENI. DNA for the CDR3: TGTGCCAGCTCACCCGGACAGAGGGTCACAGATACGCAGTATTTT. It translates to CASSPGQRVTDTQYF.

The genes are TRBV9 and TRBJ2-7; 12 bases are shared with TRBD1. The germline V gene has CDR1 SGDLS and CDR2 YYNGEE. The CDR3 extends over 15 amino acids. The junction had 5 bases not matched to a gene; V was cut back by 3 bases and J by 4 bases. The CDR3 reads CASSDGTGGWYEQYF. CDR3 DNA: TGTGCCAGCAGCGACGGGACAGGGGGCTGGTACGAGCAGTACTTC.

CDR3 loop: CATSRERTGVAFF. CDR3 DNA: TGTGCCACCAGCAGAGAACGGACAGGGGTAGCTTTCTTT. V gene TRBV15 combines with J gene TRBJ1-1; the match to TRBD1 covers 9 bases. CDR1 is LNHNV and CDR2 is YYDKDF in the germline V gene (reference sequence). The CDR3 loop spans 13 amino acids. Germline trimming cut 0 bases from V and 10 bases from J; bases unmatched to any gene: 3. The whole variable domain, remainder taken from reference TRBV15 and TRBJ1-1, is DAMVIQNPRYQVTQFGKPVTLSCSQTLNHNVMYWYQQKSSQAPKLLFHYYDKDFNNEADTPDNFQSRRPNTSFCFLDIRSPGLGDTAMYLCATSRERTGVAFFGQGTRLTVV.

V and J are TRBV7-2 and TRBJ2-1, with 11 bases aligning to TRBD1. CDR1 is SGHTA, CDR2 FQGNSA, per germline. Trimming took 4 bases from V and 7 from J; bases not matched to a gene: 9. This CDR3 region has 16 residues. The CDR3 coding sequence is TGTGCCAGCAGCTCCCCGGGACAGGGGGAGAGGAATGAGCAGTTCTTC. Protein: CASSSPGQGERNEQFF.

The chain employs TRBV6-5 and TRBJ2-2; weak D call: TRBD2 (5 bases). Trimming took 8 bases from V and 0 from J, leaving 13 bases between them. CDR1 and CDR2 from the germline V gene are MNHEY and SVGAGI. The CDR3 has 15 amino acids. CDR3 coding DNA: TGTGCCAGCGGAGGAAGCGGACCGAACACCGGGGAGCTGTTTTTT. Protein product: CASGGSGPNTGELFF.

This chain connects TRBV5-1 to TRBJ2-3, with D possibly matching TRBD1 (6 bases). This CDR3 has 15 residues. Germline V gene lookup returns CDR1 SGHRS and CDR2 YFSETQ. Trimming left V 4 bases short and J 1 base short, with 13 bases between. As DNA, the CDR3 is TGCGCCAGCAGCCCCCCGGGACACGGCACAGATACGCAGTATTTT. This gives the protein CASSPPGHGTDTQYF.

This clone was recorded a few times. V and J are TRBV7-2 and TRBJ1-2, with TRBD1 matching over 12 bases. The CDR3 is 15 residues long. The V gene end was trimmed by 2 bases and the J gene end by 4 bases; junction bases not matched to a gene: 2. From germline, CDR1 is SGHTA and CDR2 FQGNSA. The CDR3 spells CASSLTGQGAYGYTF. The DNA of the CDR3 is TGTGCCAGCAGCTTAACGGGACAGGGGGCCTATGGCTACACCTTC.

The DNA for the CDR3 is TGTGCCAGCGGTAGACTAGCGGGAGGAGATACGCAGTATTTT. Its protein product is CASGRLAGGDTQYF. The V and J genes are TRBV2 and TRBJ2-3; 13 nucleotides align to TRBD2. Losses at the gene ends were 8 bases for V and 5 bases for J; bases not matched to a gene: 4. This CDR3 is built from 14 residues. CDR1 is SNHLY and CDR2 is FYNNEI in the germline V gene. Using reference TRBV2 and TRBJ2-3 for the parts outside the CDR3, the full variable domain is EPEVTQTPSHQVTQMGQEVILRCVPISNHLYFYWYRQILGQKVEFLVSFYNNEISEKSEIFDDQFSVERPDGSNFTLKIRSTKLEDSAMYFCASGRLAGGDTQYFGPGTRLTVL.

This clone was seen only once. The V call is TRBV15, the J call TRBJ2-1, with 8 bases that match TRBD2. V shed 1 base, J shed 6 bases, and the junction held 17 bases outside the gene matches. CDR3 length: 19 amino acids. CDR1 is LNHNV and CDR2 is YYDKDF in the germline V gene (reference sequence). The CDR3 sequence: CATSRGRALYGGGPNEQFF. CDR3 nucleotide sequence: TGTGCCACCAGCAGAGGGCGGGCCTTGTACGGGGGGGGGCCCAATGAGCAGTTCTTC.

The rearrangement links TRBV6-1 to TRBJ1-5; D is uncertain. Germline V gene data show CDR1 as MNHNS and CDR2 as SASEGT. Trimming pared 1 base from V and 3 bases from J, leaving 19 bases between. The CDR3 is 18 residues long. CDR3 amino acids: CASSEVVGRGLTNQPQHF. The CDR3 coding sequence is TGTGCCAGCAGTGAAGTGGTGGGGAGAGGACTTACCAATCAGCCCCAGCATTTT.

The J gene is TRBJ2-6, the V gene TRBV14; D call uncertain. The germline V and J ends were trimmed by 0 bases and 0 bases, with 6 bases remaining between them. CDR3 length: 16 amino acids. Germline V CDR1 and CDR2: SGHDN, FVKESK. The DNA of the CDR3 is TGTGCCAGCAGCCAAGACGCAGTCTCTGGGGCCAACGTCCTGACTTTC. It codes for CASSQDAVSGANVLTF.

The chain couples TRBV30 to TRBJ1-1; TRBD1 might be the D (5 bases). V was pared by 2 bases and J by 1 base, with 14 bases between. This CDR3 is 15 amino acids long. CDR1 GTSNPN and CDR2 SVGIG come from the germline V gene (reference sequence). The CDR3 DNA reads as TGTGCCTGGAGTCCTATACGGGGGAGGAACACTGAAGCTTTCTTT. Protein: CAWSPIRGRNTEAFF.